The present TCR beta chain was sequenced within a study of T-cell reconstitution after alpha-beta-depleted transplantation in children. Findings and limits, study-wide: There were some patients whose high TCRbeta diversity at day 60 came from surviving recipient T cells and thymic progenitors. After one year, T-cell counts and TCRbeta diversity mostly came from new T cells. It was reported that alpha-beta T cells came from several hundred expanded graft clones (about two months after transplant).

A note on this clonotype: The antigen is not known.

Germline values: CDR1 ENHRY, CDR2 SYGVKD. This CDR3 is 15 amino acids long. V gave up 4 bases and J gave up 0 bases, with 13 bases separating them. Unique molecular identifiers were used in preparing the TCRbeta library. A single record per CDR3 protein comes from TCRdb applying MiXCR to the PCR reads. In the table there are 250,000 to 300,000 distinct CDR3 sequences, 7.5% to 9% of which are singletons. J is TRBJ2-7 and V is TRBV10-3; D is unclear. This sequence originates from a female patient aged 2 to 10 who had a stem cell transplant for Fanconi anemia, so the T cells may come from the graft donor. This specimen consisted of peripheral blood, obtained 360 days after TCRalphabeta/CD19-depleted stem cell transplant. DNA of the CDR3: TGTGCCATCAGTGCCTCTGTGGGGTTCTCCTACGAGCAGTACTTC. It translates to CAISASVGFSYEQYF.